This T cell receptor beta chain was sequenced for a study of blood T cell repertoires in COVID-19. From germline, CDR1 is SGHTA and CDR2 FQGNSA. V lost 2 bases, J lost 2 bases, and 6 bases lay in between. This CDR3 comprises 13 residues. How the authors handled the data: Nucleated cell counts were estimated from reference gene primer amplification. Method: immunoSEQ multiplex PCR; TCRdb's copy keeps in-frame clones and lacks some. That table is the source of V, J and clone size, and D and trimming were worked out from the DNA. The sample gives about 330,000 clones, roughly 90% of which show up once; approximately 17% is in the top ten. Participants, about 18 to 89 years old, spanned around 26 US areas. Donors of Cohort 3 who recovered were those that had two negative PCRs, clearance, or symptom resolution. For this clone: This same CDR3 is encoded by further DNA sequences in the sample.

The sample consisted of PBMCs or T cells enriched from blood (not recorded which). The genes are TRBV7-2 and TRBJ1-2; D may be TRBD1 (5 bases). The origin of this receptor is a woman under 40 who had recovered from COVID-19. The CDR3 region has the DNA TGTGCCAGCAGCTTAAACAGGAACTATGGCTACACCTTC. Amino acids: CASSLNRNYGYTF.